Each of the 18 T cell receptor beta chains below was sequenced from the same sample in a study of siplizumab effects on memory and regulatory T cells. Sequenced by immunoSEQ multiplex PCR; TCRdb stores in-frame clones only, minus some. Among fewer than 60,000 clones listed, over 85% were seen once. Material: CD8+ T cells sorted from blood. The receptor source for this set is a human donor in good health.

The chain links TRBV13 to TRBJ2-1; TRBD2 is a possible D gene (5 bases). This CDR3 contains 15 residues. Germline lookup yields CDR1 PRHDT and CDR2 FYEKMQ (reference sequence). V dropped 2 bases and J dropped 5 bases, with 13 bases sitting between them. Here the CDR3 DNA reads TGTGCCAGCAGCTTACGTGGGAGCAGCAACAATGAGCAGTTCTTC. Amino acids: CASSLRGSSNNEQFF. Based on the CDR3 plus reference TRBV13 and TRBJ2-1, the full variable domain is AAGVIQSPRHLIKEKRETATLKCYPIPRHDTVYWYQQGPGQDPQFLISFYEKMQSDKGSIPDRFSAQQFSDYHSELNMSSLELGDSALYFCASSLRGSSNNEQFFGPGTRLTVL.

DNA of the CDR3: TGCGCCAGCGGACTGAGCTCTGGGGCCAACGTCCTGACTTTC. This encodes CASGLSSGANVLTF. V and J are TRBV4-1 and TRBJ2-6, with D possibly TRBD2 on 5 matching bases. The CDR3 is made up of 14 amino acids. Trimming left V 8 bases short and J 0 bases short, with 8 bases between. Germline CDR1 and CDR2: MGHRA and YSYEKL.

The chain couples TRBV4-2 to TRBJ1-1; a possible D gene is TRBD1 (6 bases). The germline CDR1 and CDR2 sequences are LGHNA and YNFKEQ. V lost 2 bases, J lost 4 bases, and 8 bases lay in between. The CDR3 is 13 amino acids. DNA of the CDR3: TGTGCCAGCAGCCAATTGGGGGCCACTGAAGCTTTCTTT. Amino acid sequence: CASSQLGATEAFF.

J is TRBJ2-7 and V is TRBV29-1; 11 bases are shared with TRBD2. V shed 5 bases and J 9 bases; nucleotides not matched to a gene: 3. The germline CDR1 and CDR2 sequences are SQVTM and ANQGSEA. The CDR3 has 11 residues. The DNA for the CDR3 is TGCAGCGTTCCACTAGCGGGAGTGCAGTACTTC. As protein: CSVPLAGVQYF.

The J gene is TRBJ2-1, the V gene TRBV5-6; D tentatively reads TRBD1 or TRBD2 (5 bases each). Trimming cost V 0 bases and J 5 bases, with 6 bases left between them. The CDR3 extends over 13 amino acids. Germline V gives CDR1 SGHDT, CDR2 YYEEEE. The DNA for the CDR3 is TGTGCCAGCAGCTTGGGAGGGGACAATGAGCAGTTCTTC. This translates into CASSLGGDNEQFF.

The chain is built from TRBV2 and TRBJ2-1; 9 bases fit TRBD2. This CDR3 is built from 18 residues. V gave up 6 bases and J gave up 8 bases; unmatched junction bases: 20. The germline gives CDR1 SNHLY, CDR2 FYNNEI. The CDR3 region is CASSAPLGLAGVGYEQFF. The CDR3 nucleotides read TGTGCCAGCAGCGCACCCTTGGGGTTAGCGGGAGTCGGATATGAGCAGTTCTTC.

The rearrangement links TRBV4-1 to TRBJ1-1; D is perhaps TRBD1 (5 bases). This CDR3 has 14 amino acids. Trimming took off 2 bases at V and 1 base at J, with 8 bases between the two ends. Germline CDR1 is MGHRA and CDR2 is YSYEKL. This CDR3 reads CASSQLTGNTEAFF. For the CDR3, the DNA is TGCGCCAGCAGCCAACTTACAGGGAACACTGAAGCTTTCTTT.

Only a few counts were recorded for this clone. CDR3: CASSDGLNNEQFF. CDR3 nucleotides: TGTGCCAGCAGTGACGGACTAAACAATGAGCAGTTCTTC. The chain links TRBV6-4 to TRBJ2-1, with D perhaps matching TRBD2 (6 bases). Germline V gene sequence: CDR1 MRHNA, CDR2 SNTAGT. The CDR3 extends over 13 amino acids. V dropped 2 bases and J dropped 5 bases, with 7 bases sitting between them.

The genes are TRBV7-9 and TRBJ2-7; possibly TRBD1 for D (5 bases). The V and J ends lost 2 bases and 0 bases respectively, with 17 bases between them. The CDR3 extends over 17 amino acids. The germline CDR1 and CDR2 sequences are SEHNR and FQNEAQ (reference sequence). CDR3 region: CASSLFGQGVSSYEQYF. The CDR3 coding sequence is TGTGCCAGCAGCTTATTCGGGCAGGGCGTGAGCTCCTACGAGCAGTACTTC.

CDR3 region: CASSLSWRRKNTEAFF. DNA of the CDR3: TGTGCCAGCAGCTTGTCCTGGAGAAGGAAGAACACTGAAGCTTTCTTT. The V gene is TRBV5-6, the J gene TRBJ1-1; D remains ambiguous. The CDR3 spans 16 residues. V gave up 1 base and J gave up 1 base, with 14 bases separating them. The germline gives CDR1 SGHDT, CDR2 YYEEEE.

On this clone itself: A junction boundary mismatches the germline segment, possibly from a read error. V and J are TRBV7-9 and TRBJ1-2, with no clear D. This CDR3 spans 13 amino acids. Germline loops: CDR1 SEHNR, CDR2 FQNEAQ (reference sequence). The CDR3 DNA sequence: TGTGCCAGCAGCTTAGCGGGTGGAATGCGACGCGCCTTC. It encodes CASSLAGGMRRAF.

V usage is TRBV2 and J usage is TRBJ2-1, with 7 bases that match TRBD1. CDR3 length equals 16 residues. Unmatched junction bases numbered 12, after V lost 2 bases and J lost 8 bases. Germline loops: CDR1 SNHLY, CDR2 FYNNEI. The CDR3 loop is CASSERGTYQGDEQFF. The CDR3, as DNA: TGTGCCAGCAGTGAAAGAGGGACCTACCAGGGGGATGAGCAGTTCTTC.

The chain employs TRBV19 and TRBJ2-7, with D uncertain. This CDR3 has 16 residues. Germline loops: CDR1 LNHDA, CDR2 SQIVND (reference sequence). The V end was cut by 0 bases, the J end by 2 bases, with 14 bases between. The CDR3 is CASSIDLETNTYEQYF. The CDR3 coding sequence is TGTGCCAGTAGTATAGATCTCGAGACAAACACCTACGAGCAGTACTTC.

This chain uses TRBV7-3 with TRBJ2-5; D is uncertain. Germline CDR1 SGHTA, CDR2 FQGTGA. The CDR3 has 13 residues. Trimming left V 2 bases short and J 5 bases short, with 9 bases between. This chain's CDR3 is CASSLFGYETQYF. The CDR3 region has the DNA TGTGCCAGCAGCTTATTTGGCTATGAGACCCAGTACTTC.

The chain uses TRBV19 and TRBJ2-5; D gene unclear. The CDR3 sequence is 14 residues long. Per germline, CDR1 LNHDA and CDR2 SQIVND (reference sequence). V lost 0 bases and J lost 5, with 10 bases in between. DNA for the CDR3: TGTGCCAGTAGTATAGAGGGGTCGACGGAGACCCAGTACTTC. Protein: CASSIEGSTETQYF.

In nucleotides, the CDR3 is TGTGCCAGCAGTTTAAGGCTCGATCGGAAGACCCAGTACTTC. Translated: CASSLRLDRKTQYF. The V and J genes are TRBV28 and TRBJ2-5; no definite D call. V dropped 2 bases and J dropped 6 bases, with 13 bases sitting between them. This CDR3 comprises 14 residues. Germline V gives CDR1 MDHEN, CDR2 SYDVKM.

The chain has TRBV11-2 and TRBJ2-5, with D unresolved. The J call may be faulty, since TRBJ2-7 better matches the DNA end. The germline CDR1 and CDR2 sequences are SGHAT and FQNNGV. The length of the CDR3 is 13 residues. Here the CDR3 reads CASSLSSSYEQYF. The CDR3 DNA sequence: TGTGCCAGCAGCTTAAGCTCCTCCTACGAGCAGTACTTC.

This chain connects TRBV28 to TRBJ1-1, with D hard to call. CDR1 is MDHEN, CDR2 SYDVKM, per germline. CDR3 size: 12 residues. V was cut by 4 bases and J by 4 bases, with 7 bases left in between. The CDR3 spells CASSWWGTEAFF. The DNA for the CDR3 is TGTGCCAGCAGTTGGTGGGGCACTGAAGCTTTCTTT.